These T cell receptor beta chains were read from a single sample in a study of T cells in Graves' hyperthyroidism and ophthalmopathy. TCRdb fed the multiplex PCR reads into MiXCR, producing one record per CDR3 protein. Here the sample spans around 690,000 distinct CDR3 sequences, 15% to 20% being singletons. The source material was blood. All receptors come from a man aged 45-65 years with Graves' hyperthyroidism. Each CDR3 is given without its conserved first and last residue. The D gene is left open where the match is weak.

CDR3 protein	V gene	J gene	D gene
ASSSYDSGRLVIQY	TRBV27	TRBJ2-4	TRBD2
AISDGVANTEAF	TRBV10-3	TRBJ1-1	-
ASSPQREGLKETQY	TRBV18	TRBJ2-5	TRBD2
ASSSSRLFSYSSSYNEQF	TRBV7-2	TRBJ2-1	-
ASRRPRIQGGGNTIY	TRBV28	TRBJ1-3	-
AWSVRPQETQY	TRBV30	TRBJ2-5	-
SVGGGDRGFTEAF	TRBV29-1	TRBJ1-1	TRBD1
ASSEFLGDRGYNEQF	TRBV10-1	TRBJ2-1	TRBD1
AWALKEGYGYT	TRBV30	TRBJ1-2	-
ASSSWVGGRAGNEQC	TRBV7-3	TRBJ2-1	TRBD2
ASTPQTVGGGYT	TRBV5-5	TRBJ1-2	-
ASSPRGDLNTGELF	TRBV9	TRBJ2-2	-
SASRTSDQETQY	TRBV20-1	TRBJ2-5	TRBD2
ASSPGEGALEGTEAF	TRBV5-8	TRBJ1-1	TRBD1
ASKKGHQNTEAF	TRBV7-3	TRBJ1-1	-
ASSHSTTGSKNIQY	TRBV14	TRBJ2-4	-
ASSLIGGGYAEAF	TRBV7-3	TRBJ1-1	-
ASSRTGTYFEAF	TRBV11-2	TRBJ1-1	-
ASSSPLLTQTNTGELF	TRBV7-9	TRBJ2-2	-
ASSAPDQETQY	TRBV5-1	TRBJ2-5	-
AILDRTSGNTIY	TRBV2	TRBJ1-3	-
ASSLAAATGNHEQY	TRBV7-2	TRBJ2-7	-
ASSSLVGQGDGYT	TRBV6-2/TRBV6-3	TRBJ1-2	TRBD1
AISESTGVYEQY	TRBV10-3	TRBJ2-7	TRBD1
ASGLEGVGGRGLLYNEQF	TRBV12-5	TRBJ2-1	TRBD2
ASSFRDSTEAF	TRBV5-4	TRBJ1-1	TRBD1
ASSRQSLNTEAF	TRBV12-3/TRBV12-4	TRBJ1-1	-
ASRPGTSGANVLT	TRBV6-1	TRBJ2-6	-
ASSPGTRSYEKLF	TRBV25-1	TRBJ1-4	-
ASSPAPLSGRIYEQY	TRBV13	TRBJ2-7	TRBD2
ASRTSFGAKNIQY	TRBV19	TRBJ2-4	TRBD2
ASSGTSGRNTGELF	TRBV2	TRBJ2-2	TRBD2
ASSEGIREKLF	TRBV2	TRBJ1-4	-
ASSLMGQSYEQF	TRBV28	-	TRBD1
ASSKVPGQSFNEQF	TRBV7-8	TRBJ2-1	-
ASSSGQGVQEKLF	TRBV9	TRBJ1-4	TRBD1
ASGLSGSMAGELF	TRBV12-5	TRBJ2-2	TRBD2
ASSLFGRAPGELF	TRBV7-2	TRBJ2-2	TRBD2
ASSQGASGARTDTQY	TRBV3-1	TRBJ2-3	-
ASTTYNYGYT	TRBV19	TRBJ1-2	-
ASSRGGATNEQF	TRBV5-8	TRBJ2-1	-
ASSLELDSWMSSRGYT	TRBV7-9	TRBJ1-2	-
ASSFVGDLLYNSPLH	TRBV12-3/TRBV12-4	TRBJ1-6	-
AWSPRMGQRIGNTEAF	TRBV30	TRBJ1-1	-
ASSFVGKDQETQY	TRBV28	TRBJ2-5	-
ASRRTGGADTQY	TRBV11-2	TRBJ2-3	TRBD1
ASSQGYVGGSYEQY	TRBV4-3	TRBJ2-7	TRBD2
ASSPDSGSSYEQY	TRBV9	TRBJ2-7	-
AISEFGGNTGELF	TRBV10-3	TRBJ2-2	-
ASSRDRGLRGYT	TRBV3-1	TRBJ1-2	TRBD1